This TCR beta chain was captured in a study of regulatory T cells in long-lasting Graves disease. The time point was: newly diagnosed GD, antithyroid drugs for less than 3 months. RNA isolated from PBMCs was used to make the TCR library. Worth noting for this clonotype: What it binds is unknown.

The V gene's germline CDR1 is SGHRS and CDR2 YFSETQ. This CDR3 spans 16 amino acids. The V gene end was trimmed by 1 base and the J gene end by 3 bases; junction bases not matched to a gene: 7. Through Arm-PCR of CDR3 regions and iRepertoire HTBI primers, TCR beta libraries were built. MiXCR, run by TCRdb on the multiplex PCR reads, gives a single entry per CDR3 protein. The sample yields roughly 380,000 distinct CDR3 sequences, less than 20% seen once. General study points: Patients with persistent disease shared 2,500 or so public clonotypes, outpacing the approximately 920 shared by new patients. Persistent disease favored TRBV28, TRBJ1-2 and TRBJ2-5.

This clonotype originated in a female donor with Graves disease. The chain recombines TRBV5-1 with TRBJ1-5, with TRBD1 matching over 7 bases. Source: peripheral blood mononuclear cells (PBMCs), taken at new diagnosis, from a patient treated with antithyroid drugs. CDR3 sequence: CASSLRGTEDNQPQHF. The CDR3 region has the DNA TGCGCCAGCAGCTTGCGGGGGACAGAAGACAATCAGCCCCAGCATTTT.